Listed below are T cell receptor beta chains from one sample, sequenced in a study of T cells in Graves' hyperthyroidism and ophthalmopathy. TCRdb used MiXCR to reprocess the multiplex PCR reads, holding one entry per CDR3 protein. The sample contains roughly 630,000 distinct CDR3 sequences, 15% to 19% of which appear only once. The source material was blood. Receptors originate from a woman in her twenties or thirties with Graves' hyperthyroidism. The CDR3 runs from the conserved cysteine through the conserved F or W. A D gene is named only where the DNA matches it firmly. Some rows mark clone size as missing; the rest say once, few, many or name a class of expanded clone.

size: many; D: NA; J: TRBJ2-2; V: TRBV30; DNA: TGTGCCTGGAGTGGTTCCCTCACCGGGGAGCTGTTTTTT; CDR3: CAWSGSLTGELFF
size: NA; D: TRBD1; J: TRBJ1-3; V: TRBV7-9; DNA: TGTGCCAGCAGCCTAACACAGGGGGCGTCAGGAAACACCATATATTTT; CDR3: CASSLTQGASGNTIYF
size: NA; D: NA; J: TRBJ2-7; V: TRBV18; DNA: TGTGCCAGCTCACGACGGCTTCCGAGCTTCTACGAGCAGTACTTC; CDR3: CASSRRLPSFYEQYF
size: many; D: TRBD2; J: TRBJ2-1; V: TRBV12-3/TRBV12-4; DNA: TGTGCCAGCAGTTTATCGACCGCGGGACTAGCGGGAATAGGCTCCTACAATGAGCAGTTCTTC; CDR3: CASSLSTAGLAGIGSYNEQFF
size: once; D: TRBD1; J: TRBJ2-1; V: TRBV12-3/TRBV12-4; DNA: TGTGCCAGCAGCCCAAGGACAGGGTTGGCCTACAATGAGCAGTTCTTC; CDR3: CASSPRTGLAYNEQFF
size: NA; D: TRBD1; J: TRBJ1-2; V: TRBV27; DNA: TGTGCCAGCAGCAACGGGACAGGGGAATATGGCTACACCTTC; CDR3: CASSNGTGEYGYTF
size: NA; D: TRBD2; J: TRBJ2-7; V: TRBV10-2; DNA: TGCGCCAGCAGTGAGTTAATCCGACTAGCGGGAAACTACGAGCAGTACTTC; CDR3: CASSELIRLAGNYEQYF
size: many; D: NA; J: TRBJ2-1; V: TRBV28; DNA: TGTGCCAGCAGCCCAAGGGGGGGCCTAGGGAGCAATGAGCAGTTCTTC; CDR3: CASSPRGGLGSNEQFF
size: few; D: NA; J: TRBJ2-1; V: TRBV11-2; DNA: TGTGCCAGCTGGGGTCGCGGGTGGTTCTTC; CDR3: CASWGRGWFF
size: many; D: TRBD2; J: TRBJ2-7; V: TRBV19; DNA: TGTGCCAGTAGTATAGTGGGACTACACTCCTACGAGCAGTACTTC; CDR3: CASSIVGLHSYEQYF
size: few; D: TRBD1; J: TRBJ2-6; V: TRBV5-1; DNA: TGCGCCAGCAGCGTGCGACAGGGTCTATCTGGGGCCAACGTCCTGACTTTC; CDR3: CASSVRQGLSGANVLTF
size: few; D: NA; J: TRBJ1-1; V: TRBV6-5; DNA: TGTGCCAGCAGTTACGAAGGGGTGTCCACTGAAGCTTTCTTT; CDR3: CASSYEGVSTEAFF
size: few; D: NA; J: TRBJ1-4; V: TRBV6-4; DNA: TGTGCCAGCAGTGAATACTTATCAGAGGCAACTAATGAAAAACTGTTTTTT; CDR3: CASSEYLSEATNEKLFF
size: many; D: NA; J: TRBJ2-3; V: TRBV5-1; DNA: TGCGCCAGCAGCTTGGTGTCGCAGGGGAGCACAGATACGCAGTATTTT; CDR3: CASSLVSQGSTDTQYF
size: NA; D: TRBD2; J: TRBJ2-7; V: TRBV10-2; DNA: TGCGCCAGCAGTGAATTGGGACTAACATACGAGCAGTACTTC; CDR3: CASSELGLTYEQYF
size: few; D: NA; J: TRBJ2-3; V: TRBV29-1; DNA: TGCTCGGTAGGAGCCCGGCAACCTGACACAGATACGCAGTATTTT; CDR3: CSVGARQPDTDTQYF
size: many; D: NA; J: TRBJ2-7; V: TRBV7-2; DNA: TGTGCCAGCAGCTTGGCGTCGGGAGTTCAGTTGGCCTACGAGCAGTACTTC; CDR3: CASSLASGVQLAYEQYF
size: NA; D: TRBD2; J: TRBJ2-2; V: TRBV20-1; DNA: TGCAGTGCATCCTGGGGGGGCACCGGGGAGCTGTTTTTT; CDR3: CSASWGGTGELFF
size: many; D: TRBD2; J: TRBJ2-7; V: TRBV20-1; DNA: TGCAGTGCTAGAGATCTAGCGGGAGTGGTTTACGAGCAGTACTTC; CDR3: CSARDLAGVVYEQYF
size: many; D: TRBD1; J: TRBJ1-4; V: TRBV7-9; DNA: TGTGCCAGCAGCCGTTCGACAGGGACGAATGAAAAACTGTTTTTT; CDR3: CASSRSTGTNEKLFF
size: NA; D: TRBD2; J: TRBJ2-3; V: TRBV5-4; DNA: TGTGCCAGCAGCTTGCGGGCCGGGACTAGCGGGAGGGCTAGCACAGATACGCAGTATTTT; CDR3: CASSLRAGTSGRASTDTQYF
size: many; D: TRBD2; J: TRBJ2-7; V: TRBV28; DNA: TGTGCCAGCAGTTCCCGGACTAGCGGGCCCCCCTCCTACGAGCAGTACTTC; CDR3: CASSSRTSGPPSYEQYF
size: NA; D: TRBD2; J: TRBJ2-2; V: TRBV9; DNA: TGTGCCAGCAGCGTAAACTCGGGAGGGCCGAACACCGGGGAGCTGTTTTTT; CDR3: CASSVNSGGPNTGELFF
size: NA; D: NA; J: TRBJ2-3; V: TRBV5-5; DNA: TGTGCCAGCAGCCGCGGCGGGACGGCTGGAGATACGCAGTATTTT; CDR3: CASSRGGTAGDTQYF
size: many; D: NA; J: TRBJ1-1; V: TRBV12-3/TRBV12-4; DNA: TGTGCCAGCAGTTCGTTAGGGGGAGCGAAAGCTTTCTTT; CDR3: CASSSLGGAKAFF
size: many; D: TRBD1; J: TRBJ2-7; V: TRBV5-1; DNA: TGCGCCAGCAGCCCCGCCGGGACAGACGCCTACGAGCAGTACTTC; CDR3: CASSPAGTDAYEQYF
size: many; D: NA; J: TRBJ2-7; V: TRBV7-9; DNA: TGTGCCAGCAGCTTAAAGAGAGCAGGGGCTGGCGAGCAGTACTTC; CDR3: CASSLKRAGAGEQYF
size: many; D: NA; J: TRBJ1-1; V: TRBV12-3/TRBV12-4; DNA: TGTGCCAGCCGGAGGGGTCCGACTGAAGCTTTCTTT; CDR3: CASRRGPTEAFF
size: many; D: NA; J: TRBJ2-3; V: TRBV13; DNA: TGTGCCAGCAGTCTAACCAGGGTGGTAGATACGCAGTATTTT; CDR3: CASSLTRVVDTQYF
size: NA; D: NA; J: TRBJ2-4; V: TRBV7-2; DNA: TGTGCCAGCAGCCGATACAGGGTTGGAGACATTCAGTACTTC; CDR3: CASSRYRVGDIQYF
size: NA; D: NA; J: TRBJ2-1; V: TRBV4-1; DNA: TGCGCCAGCAGCCAAGAAACCGGCAGCAGCTCCTACAATGAGCAGTTCTTC; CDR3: CASSQETGSSSYNEQFF
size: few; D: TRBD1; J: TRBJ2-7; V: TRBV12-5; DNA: TGTGCTAGTGGTTTGTATGTGTGGACAGGGGGCTACTACGAGCAGTACTTC; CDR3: CASGLYVWTGGYYEQYF
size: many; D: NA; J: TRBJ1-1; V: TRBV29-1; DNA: TGCAGCGTCCGAGCCGGGCACCTGAACACTGAAGCTTTCTTT; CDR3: CSVRAGHLNTEAFF
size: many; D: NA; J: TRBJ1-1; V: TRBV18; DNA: TGTGCCAGCTCTCCGAGGACAGTGGAGGGCACTGAAGCTTTCTTT; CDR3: CASSPRTVEGTEAFF
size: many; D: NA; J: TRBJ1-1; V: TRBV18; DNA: TGTGCCAGCTCACTCGGAGCTACAATAGAGACTGAAGCTTTCTTT; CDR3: CASSLGATIETEAFF
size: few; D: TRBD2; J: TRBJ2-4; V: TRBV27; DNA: TGTGCCAGCACTAGCGGGGGGGACATTCAGTACTTC; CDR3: CASTSGGDIQYF
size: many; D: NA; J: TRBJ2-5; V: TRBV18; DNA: TGTGCCAGCTCACCACCGCTCCCCGCCGCCAAGCGCGGGGAGACCCAGTACTTC; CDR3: CASSPPLPAAKRGETQYF
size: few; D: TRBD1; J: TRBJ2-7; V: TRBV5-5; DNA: TGTGCCAGCAGGGACAGGGGTTCTCCCTACGAGCAGTACTTC; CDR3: CASRDRGSPYEQYF
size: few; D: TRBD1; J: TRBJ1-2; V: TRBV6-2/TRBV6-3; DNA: TGTGCCAGCAGTTACGGTTCCCGCGACAGGGGGCTCGGCACCTTC; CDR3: CASSYGSRDRGLGTF
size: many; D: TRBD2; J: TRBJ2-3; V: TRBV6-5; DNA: TGTGCCAGCAGTTACCTTGGGACTAGCGAGATTTCTAGCACAGATACGCAGTATTTT; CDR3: CASSYLGTSEISSTDTQYF
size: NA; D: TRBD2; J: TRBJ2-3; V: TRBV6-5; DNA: TGTGCCAGCAGTTACTCGAGTAGCGGGAGTTCAGATACGCAGTATTTT; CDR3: CASSYSSSGSSDTQYF
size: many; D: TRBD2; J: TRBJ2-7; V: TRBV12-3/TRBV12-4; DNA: TGTGCCAGCACCCTCGGGCTAGCGGGAGCCCACGAGCAGTACTTC; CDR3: CASTLGLAGAHEQYF
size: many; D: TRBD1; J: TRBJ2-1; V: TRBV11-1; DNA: TGTGCCAGCAGCCTCCGGGACAGAAGACACAATGAGCAGTTCTTC; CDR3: CASSLRDRRHNEQFF
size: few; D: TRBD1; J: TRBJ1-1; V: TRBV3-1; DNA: TGTGCCAGCAGCCAAGATAGGGGGCGGCACAGGATGGTTTTCTTT; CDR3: CASSQDRGRHRMVFF
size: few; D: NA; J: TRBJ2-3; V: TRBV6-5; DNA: TGTGCCAGCAGTTACAACAGGGGCACAGATACGCAGTATTTT; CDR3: CASSYNRGTDTQYF
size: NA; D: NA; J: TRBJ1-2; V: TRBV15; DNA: TGTGCCACCAGCAGAGATGAGAGGGCTGGCTACACCTTC; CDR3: CATSRDERAGYTF
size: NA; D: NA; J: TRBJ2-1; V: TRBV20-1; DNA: TGCAGTGCTAGATACTACCCGAGGAATGGGCAGTTCTTC; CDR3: CSARYYPRNGQFF
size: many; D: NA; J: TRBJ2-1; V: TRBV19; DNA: TGTGCCAGTAGTATCGGCGCGGGTCGGTCCTACAATGAGCAGTTCTTC; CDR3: CASSIGAGRSYNEQFF
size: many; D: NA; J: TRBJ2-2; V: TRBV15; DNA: TGTGCCACCAGCAGAGATGTTGGTCAGCACACCGGGGAGCTGTTTTTT; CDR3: CATSRDVGQHTGELFF
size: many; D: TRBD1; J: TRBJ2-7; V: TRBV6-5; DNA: TGTGCCAGCAGTTACTCCGACAGGGGTTACTACGAGCAGTACTTC; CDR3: CASSYSDRGYYEQYF
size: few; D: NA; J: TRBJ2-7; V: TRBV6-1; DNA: TGTGCCAGCAGTAAGCCCCCCCGGGCTACTCCTGGGGTTTCCTACGAGCAGTACTTC; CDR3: CASSKPPRATPGVSYEQYF
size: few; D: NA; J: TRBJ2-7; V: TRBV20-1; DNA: TGCAGTGCTCGGCCGGGACAAGGCTACGAGCAGTACTTC; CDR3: CSARPGQGYEQYF
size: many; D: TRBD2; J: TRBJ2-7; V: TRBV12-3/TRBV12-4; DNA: TGTGCCAGCAGTTTTCGGACTAGCGGGAGTAATGGGCAGTACTTC; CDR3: CASSFRTSGSNGQYF